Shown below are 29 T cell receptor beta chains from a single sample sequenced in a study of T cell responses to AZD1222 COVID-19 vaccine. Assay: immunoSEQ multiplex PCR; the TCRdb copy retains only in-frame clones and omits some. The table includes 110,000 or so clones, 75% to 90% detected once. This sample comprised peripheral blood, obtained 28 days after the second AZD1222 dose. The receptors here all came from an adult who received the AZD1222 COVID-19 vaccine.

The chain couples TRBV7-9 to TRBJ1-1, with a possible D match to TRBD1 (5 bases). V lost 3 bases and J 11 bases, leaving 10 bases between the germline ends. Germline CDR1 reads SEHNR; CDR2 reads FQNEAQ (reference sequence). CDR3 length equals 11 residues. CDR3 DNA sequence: TGTGCCAGCAGCTTTGGGGACGAGGCTTTCTTT. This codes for CASSFGDEAFF.

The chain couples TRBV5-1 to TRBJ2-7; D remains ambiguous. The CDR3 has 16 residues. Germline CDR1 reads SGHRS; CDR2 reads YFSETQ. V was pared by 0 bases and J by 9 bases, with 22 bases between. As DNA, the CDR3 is TGCGCCAGCAGCTTGGTAGCAGGCGCCCCCTCTACGGGGCAGTACTTC. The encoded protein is CASSLVAGAPSTGQYF.

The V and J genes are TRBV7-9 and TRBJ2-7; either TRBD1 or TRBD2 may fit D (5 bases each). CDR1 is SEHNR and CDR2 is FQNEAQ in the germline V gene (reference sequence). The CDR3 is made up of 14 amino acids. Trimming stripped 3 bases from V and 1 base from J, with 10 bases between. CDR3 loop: CASSFGAHSYEQYF. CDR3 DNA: TGTGCCAGCAGCTTCGGGGCCCATTCCTACGAGCAGTACTTC. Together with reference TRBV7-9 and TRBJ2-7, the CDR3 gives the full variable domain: DTGVSQNPRHKITKRGQNVTFRCDPISEHNRLYWYRQTLGQGPEFLTYFQNEAQLEKSRLLSDRFSAERPKGSFSTLEIQRTEQGDSAMYLCASSFGAHSYEQYFGPGTRLTVT.

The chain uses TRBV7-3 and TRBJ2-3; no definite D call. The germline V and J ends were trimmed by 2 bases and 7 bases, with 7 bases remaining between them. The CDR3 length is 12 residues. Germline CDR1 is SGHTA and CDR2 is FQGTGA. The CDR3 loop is CASSLVGHTQYF. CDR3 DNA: TGTGCCAGCAGCTTAGTAGGGCATACGCAGTATTTT.

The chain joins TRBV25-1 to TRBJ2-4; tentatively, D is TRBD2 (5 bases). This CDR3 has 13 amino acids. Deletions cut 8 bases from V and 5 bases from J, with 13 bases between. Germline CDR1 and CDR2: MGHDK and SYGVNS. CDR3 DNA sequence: TGTGCCAGCCTCGGGGTCCATCAAAACATTCAGTACTTC. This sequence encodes CASLGVHQNIQYF.

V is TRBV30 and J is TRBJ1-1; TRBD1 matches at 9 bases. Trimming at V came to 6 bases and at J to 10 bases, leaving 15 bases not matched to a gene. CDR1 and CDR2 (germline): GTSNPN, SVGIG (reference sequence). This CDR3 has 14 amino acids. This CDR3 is CACGGGQGRFRAFF. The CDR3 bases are TGTGCCTGTGGGGGTGGACAGGGGAGGTTTCGAGCTTTCTTT.

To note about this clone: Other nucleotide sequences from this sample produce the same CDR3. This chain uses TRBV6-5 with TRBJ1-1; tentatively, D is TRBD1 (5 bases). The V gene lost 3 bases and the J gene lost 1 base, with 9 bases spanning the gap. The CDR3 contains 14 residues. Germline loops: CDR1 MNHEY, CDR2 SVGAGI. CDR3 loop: CASSYGGTNTEAFF. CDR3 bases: TGTGCCAGCAGTTATGGGGGTACGAACACTGAAGCTTTCTTT.

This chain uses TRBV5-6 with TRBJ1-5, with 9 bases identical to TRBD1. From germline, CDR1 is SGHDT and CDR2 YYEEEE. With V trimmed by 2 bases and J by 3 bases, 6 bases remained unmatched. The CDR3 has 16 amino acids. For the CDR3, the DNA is TGTGCCAGCAGCTTCAGGGACAGGGTTAACAATCAGCCCCAGCATTTT. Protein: CASSFRDRVNNQPQHF.

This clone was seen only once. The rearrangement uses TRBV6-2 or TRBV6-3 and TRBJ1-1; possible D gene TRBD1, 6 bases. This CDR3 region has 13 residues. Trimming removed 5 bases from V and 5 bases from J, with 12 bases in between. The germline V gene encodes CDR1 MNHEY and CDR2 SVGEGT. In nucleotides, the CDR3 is TGTGCCAGCAGTGACACAGGGTTGACTGAAGCTTTCTTT. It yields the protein CASSDTGLTEAFF.

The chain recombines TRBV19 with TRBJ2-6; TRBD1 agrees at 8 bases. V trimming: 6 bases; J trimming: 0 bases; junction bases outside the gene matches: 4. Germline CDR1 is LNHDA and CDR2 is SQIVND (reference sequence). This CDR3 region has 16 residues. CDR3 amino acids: CASRRQGSSGANVLTF. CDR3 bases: TGTGCCAGTAGAAGACAGGGGAGCTCTGGGGCCAACGTCCTGACTTTC.

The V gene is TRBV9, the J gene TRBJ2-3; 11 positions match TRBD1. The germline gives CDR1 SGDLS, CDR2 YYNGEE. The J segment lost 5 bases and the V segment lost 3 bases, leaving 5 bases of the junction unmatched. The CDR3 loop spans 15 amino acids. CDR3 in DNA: TGTGCCAGCAGCGCCGGACAGGGGGCTAAAGATACGCAGTATTTT. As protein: CASSAGQGAKDTQYF.

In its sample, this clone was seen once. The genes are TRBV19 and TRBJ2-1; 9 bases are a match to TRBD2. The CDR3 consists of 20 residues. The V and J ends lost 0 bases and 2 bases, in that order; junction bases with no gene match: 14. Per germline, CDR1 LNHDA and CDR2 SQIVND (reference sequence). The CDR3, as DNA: TGTGCCAGTAGTATAGATCGGGGGGGTAGCGGGAGCAACACCTACAATGAGCAGTTCTTC. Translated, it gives CASSIDRGGSGSNTYNEQFF.

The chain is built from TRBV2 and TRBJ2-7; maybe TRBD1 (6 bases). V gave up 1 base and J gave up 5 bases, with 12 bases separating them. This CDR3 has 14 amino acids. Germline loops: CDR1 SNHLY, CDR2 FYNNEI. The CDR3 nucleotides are TGTGCCAGCAGTGAAGTAAACAGGGATCACGAGCAGTACTTC. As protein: CASSEVNRDHEQYF.

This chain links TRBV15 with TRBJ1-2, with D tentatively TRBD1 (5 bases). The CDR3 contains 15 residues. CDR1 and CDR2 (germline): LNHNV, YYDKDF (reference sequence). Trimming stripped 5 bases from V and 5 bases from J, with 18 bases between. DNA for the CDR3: TGTGCCACCAGCCTAATTGATGGGGGAGTGTATGGCTACACCTTC. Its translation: CATSLIDGGVYGYTF.

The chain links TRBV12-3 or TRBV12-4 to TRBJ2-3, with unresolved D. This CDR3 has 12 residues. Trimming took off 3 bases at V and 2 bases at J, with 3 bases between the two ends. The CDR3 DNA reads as TGTGCCAGCAGTTTTGTCACAGATACGCAGTATTTT. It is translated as CASSFVTDTQYF.

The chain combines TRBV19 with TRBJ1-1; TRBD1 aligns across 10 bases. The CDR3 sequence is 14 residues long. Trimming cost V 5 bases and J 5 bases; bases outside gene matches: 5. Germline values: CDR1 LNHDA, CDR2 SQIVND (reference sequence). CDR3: CASSQGQGMTEAFF. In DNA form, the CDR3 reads TGTGCCAGTAGTCAGGGACAGGGGATGACTGAAGCTTTCTTT.

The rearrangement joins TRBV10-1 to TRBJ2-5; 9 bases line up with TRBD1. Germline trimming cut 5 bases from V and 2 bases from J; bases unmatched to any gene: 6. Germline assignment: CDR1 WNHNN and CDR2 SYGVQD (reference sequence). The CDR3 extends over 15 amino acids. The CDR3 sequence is CASSCHRGPQETQYF. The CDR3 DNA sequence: TGCGCCAGCAGTTGCCACAGGGGGCCTCAAGAGACCCAGTACTTC.

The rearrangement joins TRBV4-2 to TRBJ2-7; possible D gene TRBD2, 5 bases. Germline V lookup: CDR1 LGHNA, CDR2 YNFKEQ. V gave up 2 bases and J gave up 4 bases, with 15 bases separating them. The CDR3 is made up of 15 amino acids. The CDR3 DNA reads TGTGCCAGCAGCCAACAGCCTAGCCGGGATTACGAGCAGTACTTC. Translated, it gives CASSQQPSRDYEQYF.

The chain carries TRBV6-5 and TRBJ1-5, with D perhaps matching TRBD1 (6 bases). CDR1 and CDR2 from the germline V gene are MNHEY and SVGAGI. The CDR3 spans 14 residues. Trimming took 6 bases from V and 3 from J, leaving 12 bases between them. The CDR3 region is CASRTGHFNQPQHF. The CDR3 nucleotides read TGTGCCAGCAGGACGGGACACTTCAATCAGCCCCAGCATTTT.

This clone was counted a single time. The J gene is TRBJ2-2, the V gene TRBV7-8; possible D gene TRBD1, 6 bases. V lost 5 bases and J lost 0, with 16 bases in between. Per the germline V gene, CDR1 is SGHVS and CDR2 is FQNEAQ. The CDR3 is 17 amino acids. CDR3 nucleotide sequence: TGTGCCAGCAGCCTCCTGACCAGGGGAACGAACACCGGGGAGCTGTTTTTT. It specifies CASSLLTRGTNTGELFF.

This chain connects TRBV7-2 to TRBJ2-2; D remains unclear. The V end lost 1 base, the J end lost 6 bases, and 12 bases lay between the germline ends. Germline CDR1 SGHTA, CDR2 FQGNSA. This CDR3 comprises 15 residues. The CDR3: CASSLGADLAGELFF. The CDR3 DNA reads TGTGCCAGCAGCTTAGGGGCCGACTTGGCCGGGGAGCTGTTTTTT.

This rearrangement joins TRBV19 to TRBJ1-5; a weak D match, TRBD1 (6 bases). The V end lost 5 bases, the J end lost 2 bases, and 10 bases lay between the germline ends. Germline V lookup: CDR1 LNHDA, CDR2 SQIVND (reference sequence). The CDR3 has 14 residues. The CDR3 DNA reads TGTGCCAGTAGTCTTCGACAGGGCAATCAGCCCCAGCATTTT. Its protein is CASSLRQGNQPQHF. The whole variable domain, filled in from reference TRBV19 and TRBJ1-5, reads DGGITQSPKYLFRKEGQNVTLSCEQNLNHDAMYWYRQDPGQGLRLIYYSQIVNDFQKGDIAEGYSVSREKKESFPLTVTSAQKNPTAFYLCASSLRQGNQPQHFGDGTRLSIL.

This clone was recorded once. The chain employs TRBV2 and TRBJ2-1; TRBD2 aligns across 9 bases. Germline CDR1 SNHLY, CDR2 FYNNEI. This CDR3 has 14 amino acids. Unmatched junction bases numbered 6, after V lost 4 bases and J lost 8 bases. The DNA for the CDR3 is TGTGCCAGCAGTGTTAGGACTAGCGTCGATGAGCAGTTCTTC. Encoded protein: CASSVRTSVDEQFF.

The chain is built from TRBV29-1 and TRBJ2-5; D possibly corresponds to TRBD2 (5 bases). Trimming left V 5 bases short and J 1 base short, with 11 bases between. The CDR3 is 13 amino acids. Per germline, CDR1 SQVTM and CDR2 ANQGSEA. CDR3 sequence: CSVHDGLQETQYF. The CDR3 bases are TGCAGCGTTCACGACGGACTCCAAGAGACCCAGTACTTC.

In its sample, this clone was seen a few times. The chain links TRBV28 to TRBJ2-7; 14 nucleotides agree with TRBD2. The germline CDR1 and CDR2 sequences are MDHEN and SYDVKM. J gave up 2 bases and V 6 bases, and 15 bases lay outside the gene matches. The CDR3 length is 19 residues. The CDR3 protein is CASSPTLGTSGGPTYEQYF. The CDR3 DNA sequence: TGTGCCAGCAGCCCTACACTAGGGACTAGCGGGGGTCCGACCTACGAGCAGTACTTC.

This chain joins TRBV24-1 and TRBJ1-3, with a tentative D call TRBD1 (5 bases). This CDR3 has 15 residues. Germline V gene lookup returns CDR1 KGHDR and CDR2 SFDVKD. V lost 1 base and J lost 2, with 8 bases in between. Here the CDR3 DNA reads TGTGCCACCAGTGATTTTGGGGCTCCTGGAAACACCATATATTTT. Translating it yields CATSDFGAPGNTIYF.

The DNA for the CDR3 is TGTGCCAGCAGTTTAGCTTGGGGTTATGGCTACACCTTC. Residues: CASSLAWGYGYTF. J is TRBJ1-2 and V is TRBV12-3 or TRBV12-4; D is unclear. Trimming left V 0 bases short and J 5 bases short, with 7 bases between. The CDR3 is 13 residues long.

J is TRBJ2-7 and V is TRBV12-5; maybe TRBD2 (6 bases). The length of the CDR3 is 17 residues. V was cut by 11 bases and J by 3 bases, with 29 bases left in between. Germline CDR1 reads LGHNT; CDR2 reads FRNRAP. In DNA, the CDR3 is TGTGCTCGAAAGGACTTAGCGGCCGGGGTAAGCAACTACGAGCAGTACTTC. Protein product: CARKDLAAGVSNYEQYF.

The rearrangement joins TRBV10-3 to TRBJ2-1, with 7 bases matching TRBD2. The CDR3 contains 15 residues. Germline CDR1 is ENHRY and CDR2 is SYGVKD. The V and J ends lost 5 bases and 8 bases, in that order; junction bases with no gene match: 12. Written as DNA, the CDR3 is TGTGCCATCAGTAAGACTAGCCTAGAGGGACATGAGCAGTTCTTC. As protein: CAISKTSLEGHEQFF.